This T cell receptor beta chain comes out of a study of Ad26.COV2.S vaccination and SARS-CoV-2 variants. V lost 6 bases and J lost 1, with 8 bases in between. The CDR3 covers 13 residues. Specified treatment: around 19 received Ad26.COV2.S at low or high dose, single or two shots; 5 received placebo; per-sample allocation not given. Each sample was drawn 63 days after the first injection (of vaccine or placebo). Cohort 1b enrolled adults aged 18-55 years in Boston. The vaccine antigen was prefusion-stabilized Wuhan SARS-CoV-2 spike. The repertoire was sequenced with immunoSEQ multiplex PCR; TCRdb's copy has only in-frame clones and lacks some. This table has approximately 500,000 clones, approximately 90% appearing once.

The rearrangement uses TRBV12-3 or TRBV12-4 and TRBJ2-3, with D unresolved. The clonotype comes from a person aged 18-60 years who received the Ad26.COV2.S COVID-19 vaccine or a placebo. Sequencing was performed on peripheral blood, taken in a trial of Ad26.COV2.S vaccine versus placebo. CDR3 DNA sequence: TGTGCCAGCAGCCCCGGACGCACAGATACGCAGTATTTT. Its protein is CASSPGRTDTQYF.